Below are 10 T cell receptor beta chains sequenced from a single sample in a study of CD8 T cells in Susac syndrome. The RNA input was about 0.45 to 1 ug, and it was reverse transcribed with random hexamers. TCRdb analysed the immunoSEQ multiplex PCR reads with MiXCR anew, one entry per CDR3 protein. Among about 200,000 distinct CDR3 sequences listed, roughly nine tenths were seen once. The sample was CD4+ T cells from PBMCs. These receptors all come from a human donor with Susac syndrome.

The chain couples TRBV18 to TRBJ2-7; 8 nucleotides align to TRBD1. The CDR3 is made up of 14 amino acids. Germline V lookup: CDR1 KGHSH, CDR2 LQKENI. Losses at the gene ends were 4 bases for V and 3 bases for J; bases not matched to a gene: 5. CDR3 region: CASSHRDRYYEQYF. The DNA for the CDR3 is TGTGCCAGCTCACATAGGGACAGGTACTACGAGCAGTACTTC.

This chain joins TRBV12-3 or TRBV12-4 and TRBJ2-1, with TRBD2 matching 7 bases. This CDR3 spans 14 amino acids. V was pared by 5 bases and J by 3 bases, with 4 bases of the junction left unmatched. The CDR3 here is CASSTSVHYNEQFF. In DNA form, the CDR3 reads TGTGCCAGCAGTACTAGCGTCCACTACAATGAGCAGTTCTTC.

This clonotype was counted only a few times. This chain joins TRBV29-1 and TRBJ2-1, with 10 bases lining up with TRBD2. CDR1 is SQVTM, CDR2 ANQGSEA, per germline. The CDR3 sequence is 15 residues long. The V segment lost 4 bases and the J segment 1 base; nucleotides outside the gene matches: 4. CDR3 in amino acids: CSVVPGLASYNEQFF. The CDR3, as DNA: TGCAGCGTTGTTCCGGGACTAGCGTCCTACAATGAGCAGTTCTTC.

This rearrangement joins TRBV2 to TRBJ1-5, with a tentative D call TRBD1 (6 bases). V gave up 5 bases and J gave up 0 bases, with 14 bases separating them. The CDR3 totals 16 residues. Germline V gene sequence: CDR1 SNHLY, CDR2 FYNNEI. In nucleotides, the CDR3 is TGTGCCAGCAGTTCCACCGGGACACTTAGCAATCAGCCCCAGCATTTT. It is translated as CASSSTGTLSNQPQHF.

This chain uses TRBV20-1 with TRBJ2-7, with a weak D call TRBD2 (5 bases). Germline V gene lookup returns CDR1 DFQATT and CDR2 SNEGSKA (reference sequence). V was clipped by 6 bases and J by 3 bases, with 9 bases between them. The CDR3 totals 11 residues. DNA of the CDR3: TGCAGTGCCCTGAGCGGCTACGAGCAGTACTTC. This translates into CSALSGYEQYF.

The V call is TRBV2, the J call TRBJ1-1; no clear D gene. The germline V gene has CDR1 SNHLY and CDR2 FYNNEI. This CDR3 region has 13 residues. With 7 bases removed from V and 5 bases from J, the gap between germline ends came to 14 bases. The CDR3 region is CASKRIARTEAFF. CDR3 nucleotide sequence: TGTGCCAGCAAAAGGATTGCGAGGACTGAAGCTTTCTTT.

The chain uses TRBV5-1 and TRBJ1-2; 9 bases are a match to TRBD1. CDR1 and CDR2 (germline): SGHRS, YFSETQ. The V segment lost 4 bases and the J segment 4 bases; nucleotides outside the gene matches: 8. This CDR3 contains 15 residues. The CDR3 loop reads CASSGNGQGTYGYTF. CDR3 DNA sequence: TGCGCCAGCAGCGGGAACGGACAGGGGACCTATGGCTACACCTTC.

The chain employs TRBV30 and TRBJ2-1; TRBD1 aligns across 10 bases. The length of the CDR3 is 15 residues. Trimming removed 7 bases from V and 4 bases from J; junction bases left unmatched: 10. The germline gives CDR1 GTSNPN, CDR2 SVGIG (reference sequence). The CDR3 nucleotides read TGTGCCTATACCAGACAGGGGGCGTCTTACAATGAGCAGTTCTTC. This translates into CAYTRQGASYNEQFF.

This clonotype was seen a single time. The chain joins TRBV18 to TRBJ1-1, with D maybe TRBD1 (5 bases). Trimming cost V 2 bases and J 7 bases, with 8 bases left between them. The germline gives CDR1 KGHSH, CDR2 LQKENI. The CDR3 spans 12 residues. CDR3 DNA sequence: TGTGCCAGCTCACCAGGGACGGATGAAGCTTTCTTT. The encoded protein is CASSPGTDEAFF.

The chain is built from TRBV3-1 and TRBJ2-6; weak D call: TRBD2 (6 bases). This CDR3 is 16 amino acids long. The V end was cut by 4 bases, the J end by 2 bases, with 12 bases between. Germline V gene lookup returns CDR1 LGHDT and CDR2 YNNKEL (reference sequence). CDR3 in amino acids: CASSRGVRTGANVLTF. For the CDR3, the DNA is TGTGCCAGCAGCCGGGGGGTCCGGACTGGGGCCAACGTCCTGACTTTC. Complete variable domain (other parts from reference TRBV3-1 and TRBJ2-6): DTAVSQTPKYLVTQMGNDKSIKCEQNLGHDTMYWYKQDSKKFLKIMFSYNNKELIINETVPNRFSPKSPDKAHLNLHINSLELGDSAVYFCASSRGVRTGANVLTFGAGSRLTVL.